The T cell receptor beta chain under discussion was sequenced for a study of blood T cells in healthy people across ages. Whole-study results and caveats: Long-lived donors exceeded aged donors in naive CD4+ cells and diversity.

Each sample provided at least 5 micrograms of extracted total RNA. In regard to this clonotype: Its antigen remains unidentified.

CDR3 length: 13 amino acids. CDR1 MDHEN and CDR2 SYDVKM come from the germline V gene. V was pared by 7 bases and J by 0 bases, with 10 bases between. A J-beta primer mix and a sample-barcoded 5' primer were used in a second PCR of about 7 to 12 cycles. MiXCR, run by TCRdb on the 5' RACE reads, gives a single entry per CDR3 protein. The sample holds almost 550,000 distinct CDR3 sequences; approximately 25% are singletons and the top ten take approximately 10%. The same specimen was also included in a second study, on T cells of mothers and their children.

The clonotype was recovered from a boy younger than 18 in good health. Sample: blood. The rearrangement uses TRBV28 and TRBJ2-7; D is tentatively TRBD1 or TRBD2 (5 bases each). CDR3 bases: TGTGCCAGCAAGAGGGGCGACTCCTACGAGCAGTACTTC. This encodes CASKRGDSYEQYF.